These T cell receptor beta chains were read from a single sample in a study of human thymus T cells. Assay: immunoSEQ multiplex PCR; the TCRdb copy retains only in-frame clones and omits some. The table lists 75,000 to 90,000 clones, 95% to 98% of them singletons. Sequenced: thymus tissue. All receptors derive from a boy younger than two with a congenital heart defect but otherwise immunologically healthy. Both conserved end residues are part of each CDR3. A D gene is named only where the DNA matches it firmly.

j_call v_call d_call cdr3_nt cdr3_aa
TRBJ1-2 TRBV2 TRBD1 TGTGCCAGCAGGAACAGGGGGCGAAATGATGGCTACACCTTC CASRNRGRNDGYTF
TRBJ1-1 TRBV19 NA TGTGCCAGTAGTGCCCATACAGGGTTATGGACTGAAGCTTTCTTT CASSAHTGLWTEAFF
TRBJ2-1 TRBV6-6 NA TGTGCCAGCCGAATTAAGACGGCTAGGGAGCAGTTCTTC CASRIKTAREQFF
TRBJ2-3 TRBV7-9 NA TGTGCCAGCAGCTTAGTGGAGGGGGGAGGGACAGATACGCAGTATTTT CASSLVEGGGTDTQYF
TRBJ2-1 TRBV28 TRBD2 TGTGCCAGCAGTCGGGTAGCGGGGCCTAGTGAGCAGTTCTTC CASSRVAGPSEQFF
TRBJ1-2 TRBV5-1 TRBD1 TGCGCCAGCAGCCCCCCGGACAGGGGCTATGGCTACACCTTC CASSPPDRGYGYTF
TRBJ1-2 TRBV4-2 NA TGTGCCAGCAGCCAAGAGCTGCTTACCTCTAACTATGGCTACACCTTC CASSQELLTSNYGYTF
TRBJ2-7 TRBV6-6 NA TGTGCCAGCAGTTACTCGACTCGGGGAGAGCAGTACTTC CASSYSTRGEQYF
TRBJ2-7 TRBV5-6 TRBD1 TGTGCCAGCAGCTTGAGACAGGGGATCTACGAGCAGTACTTC CASSLRQGIYEQYF
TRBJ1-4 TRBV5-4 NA TGTGCCAGCAGCAAGGCAACTAATGAAAAACTGTTTTTT CASSKATNEKLFF
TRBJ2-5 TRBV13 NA TGTGCCAGCAGCTTATCCACCCAGGAGGCCCAGTACTTC CASSLSTQEAQYF